This T cell receptor (beta chain) originates from a study of cytomegalovirus exposure and HLA in healthy donors. Notes on the study in general: Cytomegalovirus status was reportedly diagnosed by the classifier with high sensitivity and specificity.

Donors came from a validation cohort of fewer than 150 subjects, distinct from the first 666-subject cohort. Libraries were prepared by immunoSEQ multiplex PCR; TCRdb keeps only in-frame clonotypes and omits some of them. Here the sample spans about 190,000 clones, about 86% being singletons. About this clone: Its antigen is still unknown.

Germline trimming cut 2 bases from V and 6 bases from J; bases unmatched to any gene: 9. The CDR3 runs 15 residues. CDR1 is PRHDT and CDR2 is FYEKMQ in the germline V gene (reference sequence). This TCR came from a woman aged 18-30 years in good health and CMV-seropositive. The chain recombines TRBV13 with TRBJ2-7; 8 nucleotides agree with TRBD1. Sequenced sample: PBMCs. The CDR3 reads CASSLTPGGPGEQYF. The CDR3 DNA reads as TGTGCCAGCAGCTTAACCCCAGGGGGCCCCGGCGAGCAGTACTTC.